The 3 T cell receptor beta chains given below trace back to one sample, sequenced in a study of blood T cells in healthy people across ages. A second PCR of roughly 7 to 11 cycles used a sample-barcoded 5' primer and a J-beta primer mix. A single record per CDR3 protein comes from TCRdb applying MiXCR to the 5' RACE reads. The sample has around 940,000 distinct CDR3 sequences; 51% are singletons. The sample taken for sequencing was blood. These receptors were collected from a woman in her sixties or seventies in good health.

The chain is built from TRBV6-2 or TRBV6-3 and TRBJ2-1, with D perhaps TRBD2 (5 bases). This CDR3 contains 14 residues. CDR1 is MNHEY and CDR2 is SVGEGT in the germline V gene. The V and J ends lost 2 bases and 9 bases respectively, with 14 bases between them. CDR3 loop: CASSYEVSRGEQFF. The DNA of the CDR3 is TGTGCCAGCAGTTACGAAGTCTCCCGGGGTGAGCAGTTCTTC.

This chain joins TRBV29-1 and TRBJ2-7, with D perhaps given as TRBD1 or TRBD2 (5 bases each). Gene TRBJ2-5 matches the end of the DNA better, so the J call may be wrong. CDR1 is SQVTM and CDR2 is ANQGSEA in the germline V gene. The CDR3 is 15 residues long. The chain's CDR3 is CSVETQGPMGETQYF. CDR3 nucleotides: TGCAGCGTTGAGACCCAGGGACCTATGGGGGAGACCCAGTACTTC.

The CDR3 protein is CASRQGNEQYF. CDR3 nucleotide sequence: TGTGCCAGCAGACAGGGGAACGAGCAGTACTTC. The gene calls are TRBV2 and TRBJ2-7, with TRBD1 matching 7 bases. The CDR3 totals 11 residues. V lost 6 bases, J lost 5 bases, and 1 base stayed unmatched. Looked up from germline, CDR1 is SNHLY and CDR2 is FYNNEI.